This TCR beta chain was identified during a study of cytomegalovirus exposure and HLA in healthy donors. Study at large: One earlier analysis, a look at 150 million to 200 million T cells, found some 100 million unique TCR beta sequences.

Concerning this clone itself: Antigen: not known.

PCR was performed using 60 Vbeta and 13 Jbeta primers. Repertoires were generated with immunoSEQ multiplex PCR, while TCRdb's copy carries only in-frame clones and drops some. The sample records more than 100,000 clones, around 78% being singletons. Germline assignment: CDR1 LNHDA and CDR2 SQIVND (reference sequence). This CDR3 is built from 15 residues. V dropped 5 bases and J dropped 2 bases, with 13 bases sitting between them. Study-level points and caveats: With later analysis, a missense DCLRE1C variant became linked to TCR beta V- and J-gene trimming. In a later analysis, several top co-occurrence clusters appeared linked to parvovirus B19, influenza, CMV and Epstein-Barr virus. Cytomegalovirus association was listed for about 160 TCR beta chains.

V and J are TRBV19 and TRBJ2-1; perhaps TRBD2 as D (5 bases). This receptor was taken from a man aged 35-49 years in good health and CMV-seronegative. Source material: PBMCs. This CDR3 is CASSRAGVAYNEQFF. For the CDR3, the DNA is TGTGCCAGTAGTCGAGCCGGGGTAGCCTACAATGAGCAGTTCTTC.